These T cell receptor beta chains were read from a single sample in a study of cytomegalovirus exposure and HLA in healthy donors. The assay was immunoSEQ multiplex PCR, and TCRdb's table has in-frame clones only and misses some. This sample's clone table lists about 160,000 clones. Sequencing was performed on PBMCs. The receptors were sampled from a man younger than 45 in good health and CMV-seronegative. Both conserved end residues are part of each CDR3. The D gene is left open where the match is weak.

TRBV5-4	TRBJ2-5	TRBD2	TGTGCCAGCAGCACGGGACTAGCGGAAGAGACCCAGTACTTC	CASSTGLAEETQYF
TRBV6-1	TRBJ1-5	-	TGTGCCAGCAGGCGGACAGCGAGGGAGCCCCAGCATTTT	CASRRTAREPQHF
TRBV2	TRBJ1-3	-	TGTGCCAGCAGGCTAGCCGAGGGCACCATATATTTT	CASRLAEGTIYF
TRBV9	TRBJ2-1	TRBD1	TGTGCCAGCAGCGTAGTGGACAGGGAGCAGTTCTTC	CASSVVDREQFF
TRBV10-3	TRBJ1-5	-	TGTGCCATCAGCCCGACAGGCGATAGCAATCAGCCCCAGCATTTT	CAISPTGDSNQPQHF
TRBV2	TRBJ2-1	-	TGTGCCAGCAGATACTACAATGAGCAGTTCTTC	CASRYYNEQFF
TRBV28	TRBJ1-1	TRBD1	TGTGCCAGCAGCGTGACAGGGGGCTGGAGGACTGAAGCTTTCTTT	CASSVTGGWRTEAFF
TRBV7-9	TRBJ2-1	-	TGTGCCAGCAGCTTACTCGGTCAACTTTACAATGAGCAGTTCTTC	CASSLLGQLYNEQFF
TRBV7-9	TRBJ1-3	-	TGTGCCAGCAGCTTAGTCGCAGGGTCTGGAAACACCATATATTTT	CASSLVAGSGNTIYF
TRBV5-4	TRBJ1-4	-	TGTGCCAGCAGCTTACAGGGAGCTGGGGAAAAACTGTTTTTT	CASSLQGAGEKLFF
TRBV7-8	TRBJ1-6	-	TGTGCCAGCAGCTTCACCGCCGGGAATAATTCACCCCTCCACTTT	CASSFTAGNNSPLHF
TRBV27	TRBJ1-5	-	TGTGCCAGCAGTTGGCGGGGCAGAAGCAATCAGCCCCAGCATTTT	CASSWRGRSNQPQHF
TRBV5-1	TRBJ2-5	TRBD1	TGCGCCAGCAGCTTAGGACAGGGCGGCTTAGAGACCCAGTACTTC	CASSLGQGGLETQYF
TRBV7-2	TRBJ2-2	-	TGTGCCAGCAGCTTAAATCCGGGGAGGAACACCGGGGAGCTGTTTTTT	CASSLNPGRNTGELFF
TRBV5-5	TRBJ1-1	TRBD1	TGTGCCAGCAGCTTCCGGACAGGGGGTAACACTGAAGCTTTCTTT	CASSFRTGGNTEAFF
TRBV11-2	TRBJ2-7	-	TGTGCCAGCAGCCGTGGACTATTGAGCGAGCAGTACTTC	CASSRGLLSEQYF
TRBV10-3	TRBJ2-1	-	TGTGCCATCAGTGAGTCCCAGTACAATGAGCAGTTCTTC	CAISESQYNEQFF
TRBV7-9	TRBJ2-5	-	TGTGCCAGCAGCTTAGTGGGGGGGGGCTCAGAGACCCAGTACTTC	CASSLVGGGSETQYF
TRBV7-8	TRBJ2-3	-	TGTGCCAGCAGCTTAGCGGGAGTTTCAGATACGCAGTATTTT	CASSLAGVSDTQYF
TRBV11-2	TRBJ2-7	-	TGTGCCAGCAGCTTGCGGCAGGGCTACGAGCAGTACTTC	CASSLRQGYEQYF